These T cell receptor beta chains were read from a single sample in a study of identical twins. One entry per CDR3 protein results from TCRdb running MiXCR on the 5' RACE reads. The sample gives fewer than 350,000 distinct CDR3 sequences, about 8.1% of which show up once; over 2% is in the top ten. The same sample was also studied in work on yellow fever vaccine responses in identical twins.

Sequencing input: memory (CD45RO+) T cells sorted from blood. The receptors were gathered from a woman aged 18 to 35 in good health. Each CDR3 is given with its conserved first and last residue. The D gene is left open where the match is weak. Not every row has a clone size; where given, it reads once, few, many or a size class.

CDR3 length | J gene | D gene | V gene | clone size | CDR3 protein | CDR3 DNA
15 | TRBJ1-2 | - | TRBV18 | few | CASSPSGGDTYGYTF | TGTGCCAGCTCACCTTCGGGTGGGGACACCTATGGCTACACCTTC
14 | TRBJ1-5 | - | TRBV27 | - | CASSASGTGQPQHF | TGTGCCAGCAGTGCATCAGGAACCGGTCAGCCCCAGCATTTT
19 | TRBJ1-2 | TRBD1 | TRBV28 | few | CASSLPPTGGTSIFYGYTF | TGTGCCAGCAGTTTACCTCCAACAGGGGGCACTTCTATTTTCTATGGCTACACCTTC
14 | TRBJ1-1 | - | TRBV12-3/TRBV12-4 | few | CASSFNRAGTEAFF | TGTGCCAGCAGTTTTAACAGGGCGGGCACTGAAGCTTTCTTT
17 | TRBJ2-1 | - | TRBV7-6 | few | CASSLPYRSRGNNEQFF | TGTGCCAGCAGCTTACCCTACCGTAGTAGGGGCAACAATGAGCAGTTCTTC
15 | TRBJ2-5 | TRBD1 | TRBV14 | - | CASSQSGQGKETQYF | TGTGCCAGCAGCCAATCGGGACAGGGGAAAGAGACCCAGTACTTC
14 | TRBJ1-6 | TRBD1 | TRBV10-3 | many | CAIWPGTAAELLHF | TGTGCCATATGGCCCGGGACAGCCGCAGAATTACTCCACTTT
14 | TRBJ1-1 | - | TRBV3-1 | - | CASSQGRKNTEAFF | TGTGCCAGCAGCCAGGGACGGAAGAACACTGAAGCTTTCTTT
18 | TRBJ2-3 | - | TRBV25-1 | few | CASSDHPRDPKGTDTQYF | TGTGCCAGCAGTGACCACCCCCGGGACCCTAAAGGTACAGATACGCAGTATTTT
14 | TRBJ1-2 | TRBD1 | TRBV5-1 | many | CASSRDRDPYGYTF | TGCGCCAGCAGTCGGGACAGGGATCCCTATGGCTACACCTTC
16 | TRBJ1-2 | - | TRBV11-2 | many | CASSPRGTTLNYGYTF | TGTGCCAGCAGCCCTAGGGGGACAACCCTTAACTATGGCTACACCTTC
16 | TRBJ1-6 | - | TRBV7-2 | few | CASSLVGGGSSSPLHF | TGTGCCAGCAGCTTAGTTGGTGGAGGGAGTAGTTCACCCCTCCACTTT
15 | TRBJ2-7 | - | TRBV21-1 | - | CASSSGGGRNYEQYF | TGTGCCAGCAGCTCCGGCGGGGGCCGGAACTACGAGCAGTACTTC
16 | TRBJ2-1 | - | TRBV2 | few | CASSQSGPSSYNEQFF | TGTGCCAGCAGTCAAAGCGGGCCTAGCTCCTACAATGAGCAGTTCTTC
13 | TRBJ1-2 | TRBD1 | TRBV27 | few | CASRMGQHYGYTF | TGTGCCAGCAGAATGGGACAGCACTATGGCTACACCTTC